This T cell receptor (beta chain) was captured by sequencing in a study of blood T cells in healthy people across ages. Per-sample yields of isolated PBMCs were at least 6 million. Germline V gene lookup returns CDR1 SGHTA and CDR2 FQGTGA. The V end was cut by 3 bases, the J end by 13 bases, with 16 bases between. The length of the CDR3 is 13 residues. PCR was performed a second time for roughly 7 to 12 cycles using a sample-barcoded 5' primer and a J-beta primer mix. TCRdb independently ran MiXCR on the 5' RACE reads; one entry per CDR3 protein. The sample yields hundreds of thousands of distinct CDR3 sequences, about 30% seen once. Study-level results: Expanded clonotype changes were possibly confounded by unknown donor CMV status. Naive T cell percentage showed a strong correlation with TCR beta diversity.

Details on this clonotype: Its antigen is not identified. Given a much more abundant clone one base away, this may be a read error.

This TCR came from a woman of 80 years or more in good health. The sequenced material came from blood. The chain couples TRBV7-3 to TRBJ2-1; either TRBD1 or TRBD2 may fit D (6 bases each). The CDR3 DNA sequence: TGTGCCAGCAGCTTGGAGGGGGTAGAGACCCAGTTCTTC. As protein: CASSLEGVETQFF.